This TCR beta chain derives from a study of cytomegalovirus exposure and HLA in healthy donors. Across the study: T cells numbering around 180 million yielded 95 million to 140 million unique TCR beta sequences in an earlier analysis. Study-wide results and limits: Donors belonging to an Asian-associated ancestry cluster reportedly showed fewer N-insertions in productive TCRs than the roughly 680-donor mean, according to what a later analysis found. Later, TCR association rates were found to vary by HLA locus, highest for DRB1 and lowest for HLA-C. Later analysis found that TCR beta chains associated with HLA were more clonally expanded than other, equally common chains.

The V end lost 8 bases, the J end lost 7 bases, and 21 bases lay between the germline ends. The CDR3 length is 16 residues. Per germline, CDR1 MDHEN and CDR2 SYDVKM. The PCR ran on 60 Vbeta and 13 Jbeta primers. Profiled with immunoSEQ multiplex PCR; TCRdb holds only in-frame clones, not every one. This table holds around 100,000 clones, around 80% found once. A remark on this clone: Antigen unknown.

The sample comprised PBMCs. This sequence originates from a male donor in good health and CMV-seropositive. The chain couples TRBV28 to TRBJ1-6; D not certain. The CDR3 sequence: CASRGGSRLRNSPLHF. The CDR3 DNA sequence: TGTGCCAGCCGTGGCGGCAGTCGCTTAAGGAATTCACCCCTCCACTTT.